This TCR beta chain was identified in a study of molecular identifiers for immune sequencing clone quantification. Study overall: Five portions were made in replicates from RNA of approximately 22,000 or 94,000 naive CD8 cells, and four underwent sequencing.

CDR3 length: 18 amino acids. Germline loops: CDR1 DFQATT, CDR2 SNEGSKA (reference sequence). Deletions cut 0 bases from V and 7 bases from J, with 28 bases between. This clonotype has ten or more counts. Bulk libraries came from a prior protocol with listed TCR primers. TCRdb ran MiXCR on the PCR reads and lists one entry per CDR3 protein. The data show 300,000 to 400,000 distinct CDR3 sequences, roughly a fifth seen once. The gene calls are TRBV20-1 and TRBJ2-7; D gene ambiguous. The TCR sequence derives from a human donor in good health. Some libraries in this study had Jurkat cell RNA spiked in. Sequencing was done on a sample of naive CD8+ T cells from blood, with Jurkat cell RNA spiked in. Documented subset: FACS-sorted CD8+CD4-CCR7+CD45RA+ naive T cells. The CDR3 spells CSARDPPRSGITTGEQYF. Written as DNA, the CDR3 is TGCAGTGCTAGAGATCCCCCCCGCAGTGGTATAACTACGGGTGAGCAGTACTTC.